This T cell receptor beta chain was found in a study of T cells in Graves' hyperthyroidism and ophthalmopathy. Overall study: Before any treatment, at initial diagnosis, peripheral blood was collected.

Trimming left V 5 bases short and J 3 bases short, with 25 bases between. The CDR3 runs to 19 residues. CDR1 is SGHVS, CDR2 FQNEAQ, per germline. RNA transcripts were the template for amplifying TCR beta CDR3 regions. The primer set for the first-round RT-PCR of the TCR CDR3 was HTBI. MiXCR, applied by TCRdb to the multiplex PCR reads, yields one record per CDR3 protein. This table has around 200,000 distinct CDR3 sequences, around 18% appearing once. This clonotype was seen many times. Those patients with uncontrolled infection, other autoimmune disease, pregnancy or lactation were excluded. Clinical symptoms, serum thyroxine, TRAb, thyroid ultrasound and orbital computed tomography informed diagnoses. PBMCs were sourced from around 10 ml fresh peripheral blood.

This receptor was identified in a man in his forties with Graves' hyperthyroidism. The specimen was blood. The chain recombines TRBV7-8 with TRBJ1-4, with unresolved D. As DNA, the CDR3 is TGTGCCAGCAGCCACAGAAATCTTAGGCGAATCGGGGCTAATGAAAAACTGTTTTTT. It yields the protein CASSHRNLRRIGANEKLFF.